This T cell receptor (beta chain) was sequenced in a study of blood T cell repertoires in COVID-19. Study-level information: The analysed material was cDNA or gDNA that came from T cells, B-cell-depleted T cells, or PBMCs.

Sequencing was performed with immunoSEQ multiplex PCR; in TCRdb, only in-frame clones are kept and a portion is missing. The data contain some 290,000 clones, approximately 82% of them singletons. CDR1 is KGHSH and CDR2 is LQKENI in the germline V gene. The trim removed 5 bases at V and 4 bases at J, leaving 5 bases unmatched. The CDR3 sequence is 15 residues long. This clone showed up just a few times. The chain is built from TRBV18 and TRBJ2-7, with 13 bases fitting TRBD2. The sample was peripheral blood. This TCR was recovered from a man aged 55-75 years who had recovered from COVID-19. The CDR3 reads CASSTTSGREYEQYF. The CDR3, as DNA: TGTGCCAGCTCAACCACTAGCGGGAGGGAGTACGAGCAGTACTTC.